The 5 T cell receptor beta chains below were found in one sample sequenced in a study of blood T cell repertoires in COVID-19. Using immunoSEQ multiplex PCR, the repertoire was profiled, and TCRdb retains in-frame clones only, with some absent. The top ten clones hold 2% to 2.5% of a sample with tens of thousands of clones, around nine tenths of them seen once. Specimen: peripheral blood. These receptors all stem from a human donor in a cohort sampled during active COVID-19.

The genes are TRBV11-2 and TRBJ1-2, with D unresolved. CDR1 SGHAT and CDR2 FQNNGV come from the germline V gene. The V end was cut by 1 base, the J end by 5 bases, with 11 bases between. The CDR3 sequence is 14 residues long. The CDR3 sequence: CASSLVNPVYGYTF. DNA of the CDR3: TGTGCCAGCAGCTTAGTAAACCCGGTTTATGGCTACACCTTC.

Written as DNA, the CDR3 is TGTGCCAGCAGCTTTTTCACGGGGAACACTGAAGCTTTCTTT. This sequence encodes CASSFFTGNTEAFF. The chain joins TRBV5-6 to TRBJ1-1; D remains unclear. The CDR3 totals 14 residues. With 2 bases removed from V and 1 base from J, the gap between germline ends came to 9 bases. CDR1 SGHDT and CDR2 YYEEEE come from the germline V gene. Drawing the rest from reference TRBV5-6 and TRBJ1-1, the complete variable domain is DAGVTQSPTHLIKTRGQQVTLRCSPKSGHDTVSWYQQALGQGPQFIFQYYEEEERQRGNFPDRFSGHQFPNYSSELNVNALLLGDSALYLCASSFFTGNTEAFFGQGTRLTVV.

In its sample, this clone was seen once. The CDR3 loop is CASTQYKQGGLGNQPQHF. CDR3 nucleotides: TGTGCCAGTACTCAATACAAACAGGGAGGGTTGGGCAATCAGCCCCAGCATTTT. This sequence joins TRBV19 and TRBJ1-5, with D maybe TRBD1 (6 bases). V gave up 7 bases and J gave up 2 bases, with 24 bases separating them. The CDR3 totals 18 residues. Germline V lookup: CDR1 LNHDA, CDR2 SQIVND (reference sequence).

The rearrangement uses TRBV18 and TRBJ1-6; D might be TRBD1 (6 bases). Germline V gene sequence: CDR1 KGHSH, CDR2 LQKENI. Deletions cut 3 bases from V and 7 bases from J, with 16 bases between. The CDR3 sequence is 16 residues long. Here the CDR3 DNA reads TGTGCCAGCTCACCTTCATCGGGGGGGCACAATTCACCCCTCCACTTT. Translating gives CASSPSSGGHNSPLHF.

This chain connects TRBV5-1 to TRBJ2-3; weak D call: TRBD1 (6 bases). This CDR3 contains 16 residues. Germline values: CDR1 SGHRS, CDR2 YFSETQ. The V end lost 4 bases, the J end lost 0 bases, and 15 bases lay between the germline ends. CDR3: CASSRTGRTSTDTQYF. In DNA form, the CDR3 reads TGCGCCAGCAGCAGAACAGGGAGAACTAGCACAGATACGCAGTATTTT.